The 11 T cell receptor beta chains reported below all come from one sample, sequenced in a study of cytomegalovirus exposure and HLA in healthy donors (dated by TCRdb to the late 2010s). The library relied on the immunoSEQ multiplex PCR assay. The multiplex PCR relied on a mix of 60 forward primers for TCR Vbeta segments and 13 reverse primers for TCR Jbeta segments. TCRdb mirrors the immuneACCESS table, restricted to in-frame sequences. Some clones are absent from its copies; in checked studies, under half trace to an unresolved V gene, and the reason for the others is unknown. The sample yields around 200,000 clones; around four fifths were counted once. Clones ranked in the top ten supply less than 3.5% of the sample. Sequenced material: PBMCs. The receptors were sampled from a woman in her forties in good health and CMV-seronegative.

The chain has TRBV30 and TRBJ2-5, with 9 bases identical to TRBD2. The end of the DNA fits TRBJ2-7 better, so the J call may be wrong. In germline, CDR1 is GTSNPN, CDR2 SVGIG (reference sequence). The CDR3 spans 14 residues. CDR3 in amino acids: CAWSVLAGAYEQYF. CDR3 DNA sequence: TGTGCCTGGAGTGTATTAGCGGGAGCCTACGAGCAGTACTTC.

This chain connects TRBV5-1 to TRBJ2-7, with D perhaps matching TRBD2 (6 bases). The ends were cut back, 1 base at V and 1 base at J, with 9 bases in the middle. Germline-derived CDR1 and CDR2 are SGHRS and YFSETQ. This CDR3 spans 14 amino acids. The CDR3 bases are TGCGCCAGCAGCTTGCTTAGCGGATCCTACGAGCAGTACTTC. Amino acid sequence: CASSLLSGSYEQYF. Based on the CDR3 plus reference TRBV5-1 and TRBJ2-7, the full variable domain is KAGVTQTPRYLIKTRGQQVTLSCSPISGHRSVSWYQQTPGQGLQFLFEYFSETQRNKGNFPGRFSGRQFSNSRSEMNVSTLELGDSALYLCASSLLSGSYEQYFGPGTRLTVT.

A few counts support this clone. V gene TRBV10-2 combines with J gene TRBJ2-7; 13 bases align to TRBD2. There are 14 residues in the CDR3. CDR1 WSHSY and CDR2 SAAADI come from the germline V gene. V lost 6 bases, J lost 2 bases, and 1 base stayed unmatched. The CDR3 sequence is CASRTSGGTYEQYF. CDR3 nucleotides: TGCGCCAGCAGGACTAGCGGGGGGACCTACGAGCAGTACTTC.

CDR3 residues: CASSEQTGSGNTIYF. The CDR3 DNA sequence: TGTGCCAGCAGCGAACAGACAGGCTCTGGAAACACCATATATTTT. The rearrangement joins TRBV7-2 to TRBJ1-3; D may be TRBD1 (6 bases). Trimming shortened V by 5 bases and J by 0 bases, and 11 bases separated the two germline ends. The CDR3 loop spans 15 amino acids. Germline CDR1 is SGHTA and CDR2 is FQGNSA.

This clone came up once. This chain uses TRBV7-6 with TRBJ2-7; 9 positions match TRBD2. V gave up 5 bases and J gave up 0 bases; unmatched junction bases: 5. Germline loops: CDR1 SGHVS, CDR2 FNYEAQ. The CDR3 contains 15 residues. The CDR3 loop reads CASSQGGGGSYEQYF. CDR3 nucleotides: TGTGCCAGCAGCCAGGGCGGGGGGGGCTCCTACGAGCAGTACTTC.

The rearrangement joins TRBV7-6 to TRBJ2-1; TRBD2 might be the D (5 bases). Germline CDR1 reads SGHVS; CDR2 reads FNYEAQ. The CDR3 spans 14 residues. Trimming stripped 5 bases from V and 7 bases from J, with 15 bases between. In DNA, the CDR3 is TGTGCCAGCAGCCCCCAGCCTCCGGGGAATGAGCAGTTCTTC. It codes for CASSPQPPGNEQFF.

This clone has only a few counts. The rearrangement uses TRBV5-1 and TRBJ2-7, with D unclear. Trimming took off 1 base at V and 5 bases at J, with 7 bases between the two ends. The CDR3 has 12 residues. Germline CDR1 SGHRS, CDR2 YFSETQ. DNA for the CDR3: TGCGCCAGCAGCTTGACCCAGAACGAGCAGTACTTC. Encoded protein: CASSLTQNEQYF.

V is TRBV5-8 and J is TRBJ2-7; no reliable D call. The V gene lost 0 bases and the J gene lost 2 bases, with 9 bases spanning the gap. The CDR3 length is 14 residues. Germline V gene data show CDR1 as SGHTS and CDR2 as YDEGEE. CDR3 nucleotides: TGTGCCAGCAGCTTGGTTCAGGCCACCTACGAGCAGTACTTC. Translation: CASSLVQATYEQYF.

The V call is TRBV5-1, the J call TRBJ2-7; TRBD1 matches 7 bases. The CDR3 loop spans 15 amino acids. Trimming removed 0 bases from V and 4 bases from J; junction bases left unmatched: 7. CDR1 is SGHRS, CDR2 YFSETQ, per germline. DNA for the CDR3: TGCGCCAGCAGCTTGGGGACAGGAGATACTTACGAGCAGTACTTC. This encodes CASSLGTGDTYEQYF.

The rearrangement links TRBV28 to TRBJ2-1; 12 nucleotides match TRBD2. Germline values: CDR1 MDHEN, CDR2 SYDVKM. CDR3 length equals 16 residues. With 4 bases clipped from V and 0 bases from J, the junction kept 1 base outside the gene matches. The CDR3 sequence is CASSSGLAGSYNEQFF. As DNA, the CDR3 is TGTGCCAGCAGTTCGGGACTAGCGGGCTCCTACAATGAGCAGTTCTTC.

The rearrangement uses TRBV19 and TRBJ2-7, with TRBD2 as a possible D gene (5 bases). Looked up from germline, CDR1 is LNHDA and CDR2 is SQIVND (reference sequence). Trimming pared 4 bases from V and 6 bases from J, leaving 13 bases between. The length of the CDR3 is 13 residues. CDR3 in DNA: TGTGCCAGTAGTAGAGGGCAGGATGGCGAGCAGTACTTC. This encodes CASSRGQDGEQYF.